Presented here are 16 T cell receptor beta chains from one specimen sequenced in a study of cytomegalovirus exposure and HLA in healthy donors (TCRdb year 2017). The receptor library was made with the immunoSEQ multiplex PCR assay. For the multiplex PCR, a mixture combining 60 forward primers for TCR Vbeta segments and 13 reverse primers for TCR Jbeta segments was used. TCRdb took this table from immuneACCESS and kept in-frame rearrangements with V and J called. Such tables lack part of the clones; where checked against another copy, unresolved V genes explain under half of the gap, and the rest is unexplained. The table held for this sample gives roughly 50,000 clones. The top ten clonotypes cover 25% to 30% of the sample. Sequences were obtained from PBMCs. The receptor set was obtained from a man aged 40-49 years in good health and CMV-seropositive.

About this clone itself: The junction departs from the called germline gene at one end, perhaps through a read error. The chain links TRBV28 to TRBJ1-2; D may be TRBD1 (5 bases). Germline V gives CDR1 MDHEN, CDR2 SYDVKM. The CDR3 contains 12 residues. The CDR3 spells CASSSLLGGKSF. As DNA, the CDR3 is TGTGCCAGCAGTTCCCTCCTGGGGGGGAAAAGCTTC.

This chain connects TRBV5-1 to TRBJ1-1; 7 nucleotides align to TRBD1. CDR1 SGHRS and CDR2 YFSETQ come from the germline V gene. This CDR3 region has 13 residues. V lost 0 bases, J lost 7 bases, and 3 bases stayed unmatched. The CDR3 region has the DNA TGCGCCAGCAGCTTGGGTCGACAGGGTGAAGCTTTCTTT. Protein: CASSLGRQGEAFF.

The rearrangement joins TRBV2 to TRBJ2-5; the match to TRBD1 covers 11 bases. This CDR3 region has 14 residues. The ends lost 7 bases at V and 3 bases at J; junction bases unmatched: 4. The germline V gene has CDR1 SNHLY and CDR2 FYNNEI. The CDR3 DNA sequence: TGTGCCAGCAAAGGGGACAGGGGGAAAGAGACCCAGTACTTC. Its translation is CASKGDRGKETQYF.

The rearrangement links TRBV11-1 to TRBJ1-1; 9 nucleotides line up with TRBD1. Germline loops: CDR1 SGHAT, CDR2 FQDESV (reference sequence). The trim removed 5 bases at V and 0 bases at J, leaving 1 base unmatched. The CDR3 has 14 amino acids. The CDR3 loop reads CASSRQGVNTEAFF. The CDR3 DNA sequence: TGTGCCAGCAGCCGACAGGGGGTGAACACTGAAGCTTTCTTT.

The gene calls are TRBV6-4 and TRBJ1-5; 8 bases align to TRBD1. CDR1 is MRHNA, CDR2 SNTAGT, per germline. This CDR3 spans 14 amino acids. Losses at the gene ends were 7 bases for V and 6 bases for J; bases not matched to a gene: 8. In DNA form, the CDR3 reads TGTGCCAGCATTTGTCAGGGGGCGCTTCAGCCCCAGCATTTT. Amino acid sequence: CASICQGALQPQHF.

This chain links TRBV6-4 with TRBJ2-7; D gene ambiguous. V shed 2 bases and J shed 4 bases, with 9 bases lying between them. CDR1 and CDR2 (germline): MRHNA, SNTAGT. The CDR3 loop spans 13 amino acids. The CDR3, as DNA: TGTGCCAGCAGTGACCGTGACAAGTACGAGCAGTACTTC. This codes for CASSDRDKYEQYF.

This chain uses TRBV10-3 with TRBJ2-1; the D gene is possibly TRBD1 (8 bases). The CDR3 runs to 12 residues. The V gene lost 10 bases and the J gene lost 9 bases, with 16 bases spanning the gap. CDR1 is ENHRY, CDR2 SYGVKD, per germline. Here the CDR3 DNA reads TGTGCCACCACGGACAGGGAGGGTGAGCAGTTCTTC. This gives the protein CATTDREGEQFF.

As regards this clone: At the DNA level, this CDR3 is encoded by other sequences in the same sample as well. The genes are TRBV30 and TRBJ1-1; no clear D gene. Germline loops: CDR1 GTSNPN, CDR2 SVGIG (reference sequence). The CDR3 consists of 13 residues. The V gene lost 0 bases and the J gene lost 3 bases, with 8 bases spanning the gap. CDR3 protein: CAWSVGRDTEAFF. For the CDR3, the DNA is TGTGCCTGGAGTGTAGGCCGGGACACTGAAGCTTTCTTT. Looking up the rest from reference TRBV30 and TRBJ1-1 gives the full variable domain: SQTIHQWPATLVQPVGSPLSLECTVEGTSNPNLYWYRQAAGRGLQLLFYSVGIGQISSEVPQNLSASRPQDRQFILSSKKLLLSDSGFYLCAWSVGRDTEAFFGQGTRLTVV.

The V call is TRBV9, the J call TRBJ2-3; D unresolved. The germline V gene has CDR1 SGDLS and CDR2 YYNGEE. The CDR3 extends over 13 amino acids. V was clipped by 4 bases and J by 0 bases, with 6 bases between them. The CDR3: CASSPQSTDTQYF. In DNA, the CDR3 is TGTGCCAGCAGCCCCCAAAGCACAGATACGCAGTATTTT. Combining the CDR3 with reference TRBV9 and TRBJ2-3 gives the whole variable domain DSGVTQTPKHLITATGQRVTLRCSPRSGDLSVYWYQQSLDQGLQFLIQYYNGEERAKGNILERFSAQQFPDLHSELNLSSLELGDSALYFCASSPQSTDTQYFGPGTRLTVL.

The chain joins TRBV29-1 to TRBJ2-2, with 12 bases that match TRBD2. Trimming removed 6 bases from V and 7 bases from J; junction bases left unmatched: 9. Looked up from germline, CDR1 is SQVTM and CDR2 is ANQGSEA. The CDR3 contains 15 residues. CDR3 amino acids: CSVRLAGEDHGELFF. The CDR3, as DNA: TGCAGCGTGAGACTAGCGGGGGAAGACCACGGGGAGCTGTTTTTT.

Turning to this clone: The identical CDR3 is also encoded by other nucleotide sequences in the sample. The CDR3 loop reads CASRDSYEQYF. The CDR3 DNA reads as TGTGCCAGCCGGGACTCCTACGAGCAGTACTTC. V gene TRBV27 combines with J gene TRBJ2-7, with a possible D match to TRBD2 (5 bases). The germline CDR1 and CDR2 sequences are MNHEY and SMNVEV (reference sequence). Trimming shortened V by 8 bases and J by 0 bases, and 5 bases separated the two germline ends. The CDR3 loop spans 11 amino acids.

This chain links TRBV5-4 with TRBJ2-5, with D perhaps matching TRBD1 (5 bases). V lost 3 bases and J 3 bases, leaving 9 bases between the germline ends. Germline-derived CDR1 and CDR2 are SGHNT and YYREEE (reference sequence). The CDR3 runs 13 residues. CDR3 loop: CASSSHRKETQYF. The CDR3, as DNA: TGTGCCAGCAGCTCTCACAGGAAAGAGACCCAGTACTTC.

V usage is TRBV28 and J usage is TRBJ2-5, with 7 nucleotides matching TRBD1. CDR1 MDHEN and CDR2 SYDVKM come from the germline V gene. V lost 5 bases to trimming and J lost 5 bases; unmatched junction nucleotides: 5. This CDR3 contains 13 residues. CDR3 in DNA: TGTGCCAGCAGTGCCAGGGGGTTCGAGACCCAGTACTTC. This gives the protein CASSARGFETQYF.

The chain recombines TRBV5-4 with TRBJ2-7, with D perhaps TRBD2 (5 bases). The CDR3 runs 14 residues. The V and J ends lost 4 bases and 2 bases respectively, with 13 bases between them. CDR1 is SGHNT and CDR2 is YYREEE in the germline V gene (reference sequence). In DNA form, the CDR3 reads TGTGCCAGCAGCCCGTTGGGAGAAGCCTACGAGCAGTACTTC. Encoded protein: CASSPLGEAYEQYF.

The chain joins TRBV29-1 to TRBJ2-2; D is unresolved. V lost 5 bases to trimming and J lost 1 base, with 5 bases between them. Germline V gene data show CDR1 as SQVTM and CDR2 as ANQGSEA. The CDR3 extends over 12 amino acids. CDR3 DNA: TGCAGCGTTTTCAGGAACACCGGGGAGCTGTTTTTT. Its translation: CSVFRNTGELFF.

The CDR3 is CASSLGAGPVNEQFF. As DNA, the CDR3 is TGTGCCAGCAGCTTGGGGGCGGGGCCAGTGAATGAGCAGTTCTTC. The chain employs TRBV5-4 and TRBJ2-1, with a possible D match to TRBD2 (6 bases). CDR1 and CDR2 from the germline V gene are SGHNT and YYREEE (reference sequence). This CDR3 is built from 15 residues. V lost 0 bases and J 7 bases, leaving 14 bases between the germline ends.